This T cell receptor beta chain was documented in a study of T cells in Graves' hyperthyroidism and ophthalmopathy (dated by TCRdb to about 2019). Study-wide context: Peripheral blood samples were taken at the time of initial diagnosis, prior to any treatment. An independent validation cohort of fewer than 20 hyperthyroidism patients and 15 or so patients who later progressed to ophthalmopathy tested prospective prediction of ophthalmopathy. For training and testing, the 80 to 100 patients in the discovery cohort were randomly divided in a 7:3 ratio. TCR Vbeta CDR3 sequencing of 130 to 150 peripheral blood samples (approximately 44 ophthalmopathy, about 74 hyperthyroidism and 17 progressor patients) is reported in the paper. To identify TCR V-J signatures that set the groups apart, the researchers used a discovery cohort of 100 patients, made up of around 42 with Graves' ophthalmopathy and 57 with stable Graves' hyperthyroidism. Following sampling, methimazole starting at 30 mg daily was given to hyperthyroidism patients, and high-dose intravenous methylprednisolone was given to ophthalmopathy patients. Thyroid tissue and blood T-cell repertoires from roughly 6 Graves' hyperthyroidism patients were also compared in the study. Overall results and qualifications from the work: No statistical method was used to set the sample size in advance, and investigators knew the group allocation. Blood samples also contained most of the expanded thyroid clonotypes (frequency above 0.001), which suggests that blood repertoires may reflect thyroid immune responses. A 13 V-J signature model separated ophthalmopathy from stable hyperthyroidism, with just over 85% sensitivity and about 81% specificity in cross-validation and 80%/75% in testing. In validation, progression to ophthalmopathy was predicted by the model with 70% to 71% sensitivity and 72% to 85% specificity, a median of approximately 6.5 months before onset.

Based on the germline V gene (reference sequence), the CDR1 and CDR2 sequences are DFQATT and SNEGSKA. From the cysteine up to the phenylalanine, the CDR3 has a length of 16 residues. The kept DNA is CDR3 alone, 48 bases in frame from the first base. V and J are trimmed by 6 bases and 0 bases, and the gene matches miss 11 bases of the junction. The TCR beta CDR3 regions were amplified from the RNA transcripts. For the first round of RT-PCR on the TCR CDR3, the HTBI primer set was used together with the Qiagen OneStep RT-PCR kit. The libraries were constructed in a second round of multiplex PCR and then size-selected and purified. Libraries were sequenced paired-end with 100 bp reads on an Illumina HiSeq2000. Concerning the study's data processing: SOAPnuke was used to process the raw data, throwing out any read that contained adapters or uncalled bases, had a mean Phred below 15, or lacked an exact constant-primer or identifier match. COPE v1.2.5 was used to merge the high-quality paired reads, and each unique nucleotide sequence was defined as a clonotype. Clonotypes were aligned to IMGT TRBV, TRBD and TRBJ reference segments using MiTCR v1.1. The analysis was restricted to V-J combinations with a frequency above 0.0001, which together covered 99.2% of the repertoires. A TCS score was defined as the ratio between F50 (clonal expansion) and ExV (chaos), using BLOSUM62-based TCRdist between CDR3 peptides within each V-J. Welch's t-statistics and random forest reduced some 510 V-J features to 13, which were used in a naive Bayes classifier (R e1071). The public reads were reprocessed in TCRdb via fastp at Q25 and MiXCR, keeping in-frame beta chains. Each CDR3 protein appears once, grouped with its most common genes and DNA. What appears here as the V and J calls and clone size reflects TCRdb's work, not the paper's. In all, the sample holds around 570,000 distinct CDR3 sequences, and approximately 20% of those were seen once. The ten top clones hold 47% of the sample.

In the ophthalmopathy patients, disease was moderately to severely active, with a Clinical Activity Score of 3 or more, a NOSPECS grade of 4 or more, and a duration of less than 3 months. Exclusion was applied to patients with uncontrolled infections, other autoimmune diseases, pregnancy or lactation. Diagnoses relied on clinical symptoms, serum thyroxine and TRAb, thyroid ultrasound and orbital computed tomography. Ficoll-Paque density gradient centrifugation was used to isolate PBMCs from 9.5 to 10 ml of fresh peripheral blood. Trizol reagent was used to extract total RNA, and RNA quality was then checked on an Agilent 2100 Bioanalyzer. This clonotype was found many times. Its antigen is not yet known. The sample holds no much larger clone one base away, and base qualities are not on file.

Specimen: blood. The receptor chain draws on TRBV20-1 and TRBJ2-1, and TRBD2 matches 7 of the central bases. This receptor was obtained from a middle-aged man with Graves' ophthalmopathy. The nucleotide sequence reads TGCAGTGCAACGGCGGGAGCGCCAAGCTCCTACAATGAGCAGTTCTTC. This translates into CSATAGAPSSYNEQFF.